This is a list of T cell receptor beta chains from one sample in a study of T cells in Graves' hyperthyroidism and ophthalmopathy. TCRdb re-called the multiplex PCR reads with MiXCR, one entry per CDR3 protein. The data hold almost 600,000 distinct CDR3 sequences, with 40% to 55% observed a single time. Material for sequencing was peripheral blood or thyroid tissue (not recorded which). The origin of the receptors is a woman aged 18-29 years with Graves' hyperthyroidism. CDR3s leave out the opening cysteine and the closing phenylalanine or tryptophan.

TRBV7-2 ASSYDRGLGEQY
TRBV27 ASSLRRTGYGYT
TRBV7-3 ARTVPDDTEAF
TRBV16 ASSPGDTDQPQH
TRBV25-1 ASISGRDYEQY
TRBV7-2 ASSLGASGADTQY
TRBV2 ASSLDRGVGYSNQPQH
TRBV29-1 SLELVNTGELF
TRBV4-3 ASSKGGNYGYT
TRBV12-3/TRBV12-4 ASSSIQETQY
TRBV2 ATSSGQGGSPLH
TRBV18 ASSPNPRTRKETQY
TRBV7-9 ASSQPGRETQY
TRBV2 ASKGGGDEQY
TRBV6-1 ASSVLLAGFYEQY
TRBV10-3 AISESIEEEQY
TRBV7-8 ASSLSTGISNQPQH
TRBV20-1 SARDPHRVPYEQY
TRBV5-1 ASSLPDRSSGYT
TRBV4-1 ASSQYRGDTEAF
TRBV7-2 ASSPSGTRAVLEQY
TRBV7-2 ASSLQAGVEQF
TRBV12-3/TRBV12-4 ASSGPGSPRTDTQY
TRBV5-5 ASSLGVDRGTQY
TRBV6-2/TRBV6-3 ASSYSGHSYEQY
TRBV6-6 ASRYRGLGVEETQY
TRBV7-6 ASSIEGQYEQY
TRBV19 ASSPQGHEQF
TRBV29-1 SVDGDRAEAF
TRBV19 ASSNGRTQH
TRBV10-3 AISASITEAF
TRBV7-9 ASSPAPGLAGVFSYEQY
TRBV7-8 ASSSQGLAAYNEQF
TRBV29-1 SVPRDSGF
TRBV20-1 SAREDSSNYGYT
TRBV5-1 ASSLEKREVTGELF
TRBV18 ASSPPSGGNTEAF
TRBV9 ASSVKLAGVGELF
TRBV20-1 SAGGRANYEQY
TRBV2 ASSGSNFFYEQY
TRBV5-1 ASSRDTEQY
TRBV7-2 ASSRGRFPGANVLT
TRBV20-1 SAPGDSRDEQY
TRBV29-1 SVEDGVYEQY
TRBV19 ASDGGLQPQH
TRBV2 ASSDKGCRTDTQY
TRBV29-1 SVGAPLRGEQY
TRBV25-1 ASTGGAGEKLF
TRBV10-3 AISDPRTGGETQY
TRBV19 ASLTGYLSNQPQH
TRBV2 ASSGVGGGKANVLT
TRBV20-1 SARAGGQSPLH
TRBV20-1 SASASGIYEQY
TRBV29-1 SADSLGGQPQH
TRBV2 ASIVSENTGELF
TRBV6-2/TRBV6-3 ASSYTPGTGYNEQY
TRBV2 ASSLAGTPLYNEQF
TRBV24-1 ATSDHYRGRGAEAF
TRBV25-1 ASTGHNSGANVLT
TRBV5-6 ASSLEATDRNSPLH